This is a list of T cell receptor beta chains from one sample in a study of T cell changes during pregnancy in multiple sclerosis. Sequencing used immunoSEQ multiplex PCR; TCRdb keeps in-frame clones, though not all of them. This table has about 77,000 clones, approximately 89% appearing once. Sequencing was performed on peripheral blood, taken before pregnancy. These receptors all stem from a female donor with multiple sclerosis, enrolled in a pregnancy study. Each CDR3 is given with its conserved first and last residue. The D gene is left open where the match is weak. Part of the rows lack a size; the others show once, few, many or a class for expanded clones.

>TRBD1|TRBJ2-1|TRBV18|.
CASSPPGQYNEQFF
TGTGCCAGCTCACCGCCGGGACAGTACAATGAGCAGTTCTTC
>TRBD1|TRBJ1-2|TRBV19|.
CASTALTGTGVNYGYTF
TGTGCCAGTACAGCCCTTACCGGGACAGGGGTCAACTATGGCTACACCTTC
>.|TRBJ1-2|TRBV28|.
CASTLTGAGDGYTF
TGTGCCAGCACTTTAACCGGGGCAGGGGATGGCTACACCTTC
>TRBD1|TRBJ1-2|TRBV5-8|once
CASSFETLHRGGSGYTF
TGTGCCAGCAGCTTCGAGACCCTTCACAGGGGTGGGTCTGGCTACACCTTC
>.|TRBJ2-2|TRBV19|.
CASSIYAGVYDTGELFF
TGTGCCAGTAGTATATACGCCGGGGTCTACGACACCGGGGAGCTGTTTTTT
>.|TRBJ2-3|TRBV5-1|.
CASSLGWGRDTQYF
TGCGCCAGCAGCTTGGGTTGGGGGCGAGATACGCAGTATTTT
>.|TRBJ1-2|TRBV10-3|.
CAFSTGIADGYTF
TGTGCCTTCTCGACAGGTATAGCTGACGGCTACACCTTC
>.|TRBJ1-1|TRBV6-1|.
CASSEVGTNTEAFF
TGTGCCAGCAGTGAAGTCGGTACGAACACTGAAGCTTTCTTT
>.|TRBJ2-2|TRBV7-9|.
CASSLGRTSSNTGELFF
TGTGCCAGCAGCTTAGGCAGGACATCCTCGAACACCGGGGAGCTGTTTTTT
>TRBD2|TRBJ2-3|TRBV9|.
CASSVAGGASTDTQYF
TGTGCCAGCAGCGTAGCGGGGGGGGCTAGCACAGATACGCAGTATTTT
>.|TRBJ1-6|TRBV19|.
CASSPRAIQNSPLHF
TGTGCCAGTAGTCCGAGGGCAATCCAGAATTCACCCCTCCACTTT
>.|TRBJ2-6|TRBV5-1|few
CASSQQGSGANVLTF
TGCGCCAGCAGCCAACAGGGCTCCGGGGCCAACGTCCTGACTTTC
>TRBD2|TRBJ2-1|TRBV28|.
CASSLAGGNNEQFF
TGTGCCAGCAGTTTAGCGGGGGGAAACAATGAGCAGTTCTTC
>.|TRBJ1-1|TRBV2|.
CASSESRGRGAEAFF
TGTGCCAGCAGTGAAAGTAGGGGGAGGGGTGCTGAAGCTTTCTTT
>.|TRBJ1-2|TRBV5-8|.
CASSLWGLDTYGYTF
TGTGCCAGCAGCTTGTGGGGACTGGACACCTATGGCTACACCTTC
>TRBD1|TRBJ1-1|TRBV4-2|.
CASSQATGGANTEAFF
TGTGCCAGCAGCCAAGCGACAGGGGGGGCGAACACTGAAGCTTTCTTT
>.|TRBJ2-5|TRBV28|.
CASSLTMTLLQETQYF
TGTGCCAGCAGTTTAACCATGACACTGCTCCAAGAGACCCAGTACTTC
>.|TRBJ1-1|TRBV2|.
CASRSSVLLGVRNTEAFF
TGTGCCAGCAGATCGTCGGTACTCCTAGGGGTAAGGAACACTGAAGCTTTCTTT
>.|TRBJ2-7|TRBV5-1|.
CASSYGGASYEQYF
TGCGCCAGCAGCTATGGGGGCGCCTCGTACGAGCAGTACTTC
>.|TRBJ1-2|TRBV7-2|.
CASSFNSGQGRAGMNGYTF
TGTGCCAGCAGCTTCAATAGTGGGCAGGGTCGGGCAGGAATGAATGGCTACACCTTC
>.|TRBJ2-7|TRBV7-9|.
CASSSRHIYEQYF
TGTGCCAGCAGCTCCCGACACATCTACGAGCAGTACTTC
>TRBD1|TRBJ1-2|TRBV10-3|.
CAISRGGQGADGYTF
TGTGCCATCAGTCGGGGGGGACAGGGGGCAGATGGCTACACCTTC
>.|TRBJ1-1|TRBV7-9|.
CASSPRTALEAFF
TGTGCCAGCAGCCCCAGGACAGCACTCGAAGCTTTCTTT
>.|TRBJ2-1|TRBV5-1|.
CASSLRPSYNEQFF
TGCGCCAGCAGCCTCCGTCCTAGCTACAATGAGCAGTTCTTC
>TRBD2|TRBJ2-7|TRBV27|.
CASSWGGSGVQYEQYF
TGTGCCAGCAGTTGGGGGGGGAGCGGGGTTCAATACGAGCAGTACTTC
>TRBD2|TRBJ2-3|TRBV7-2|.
CASSLSGSGAGDTQYF
TGTGCCAGCAGCTTGTCAGGAAGCGGGGCAGGCGATACGCAGTATTTT
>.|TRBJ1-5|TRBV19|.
CASSSGTRENQPQHF
TGTGCCAGTAGTTCGGGGACAAGGGAGAATCAGCCCCAGCATTTT
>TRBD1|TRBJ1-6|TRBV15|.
CATSNRDRFLNSPLHF
TGTGCCACCAGCAACCGGGACAGGTTTCTTAATTCACCCCTCCACTTT
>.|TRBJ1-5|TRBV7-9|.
CAGGDSNQPQHF
TGTGCCGGCGGTGATAGCAATCAGCCCCAGCATTTT
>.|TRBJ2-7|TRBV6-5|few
CASSPLTGEQYF
TGTGCCAGCAGCCCATTAACCGGGGAGCAGTACTTC
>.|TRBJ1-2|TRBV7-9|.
CASSPRVPRGYGYTF
TGTGCCAGCAGCCCCCGGGTCCCACGTGGGTATGGCTACACCTTC
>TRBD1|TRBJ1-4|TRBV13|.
CASSLGTASSSEKLFF
TGTGCCAGCAGCTTGGGGACAGCCTCCTCGAGTGAAAAACTGTTTTTT
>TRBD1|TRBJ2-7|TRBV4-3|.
CASSHGLGQGNYEQYF
TGCGCCAGCAGCCATGGCCTGGGACAGGGTAACTACGAGCAGTACTTC
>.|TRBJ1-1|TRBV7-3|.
CASSLVGRSTEAFF
TGTGCCAGCAGCTTAGTAGGGAGGAGCACTGAAGCTTTCTTT
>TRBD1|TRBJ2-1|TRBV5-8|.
CASSLLGQAYNEQFF
TGTGCCAGCAGCTTGTTGGGACAGGCCTACAATGAGCAGTTCTTC
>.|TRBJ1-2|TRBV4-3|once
CASSQDRDPNYGYTF
TGCGCCAGCAGCCAAGACCGGGATCCTAACTATGGCTACACCTTC
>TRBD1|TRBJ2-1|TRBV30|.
CAWNQGVNEQFF
TGTGCCTGGAACCAGGGGGTCAATGAGCAGTTCTTC
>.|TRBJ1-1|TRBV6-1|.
CASSEDRRNTEAFF
TGTGCCAGCAGTGAAGACAGGAGGAACACTGAAGCTTTCTTT
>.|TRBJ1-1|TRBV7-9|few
CASDRGPEAFF
TGTGCCAGCGACCGAGGGCCTGAAGCTTTCTTT
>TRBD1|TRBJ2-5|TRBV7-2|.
CASSFRTGETQYF
TGTGCCAGCAGCTTCCGGACAGGAGAGACCCAGTACTTC
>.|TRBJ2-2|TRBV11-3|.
CASRMDGTSNTGELFF
TGTGCCAGCAGGATGGACGGGACATCGAACACCGGGGAGCTGTTTTTT
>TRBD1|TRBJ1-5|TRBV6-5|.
CASSTGGGNQPQHF
TGTGCCAGCAGTACAGGGGGAGGAAATCAGCCCCAGCATTTT
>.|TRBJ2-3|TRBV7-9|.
CASSFAPGVGDTQYF
TGTGCCAGCAGCTTCGCACCGGGGGTGGGAGATACGCAGTATTTT
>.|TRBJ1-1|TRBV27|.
CASSLNRGNTEAFF
TGTGCCAGCAGTTTAAATCGCGGGAACACTGAAGCTTTCTTT
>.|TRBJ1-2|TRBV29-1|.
CSVDESFNYGYTF
TGCAGCGTTGATGAAAGCTTTAACTATGGCTACACCTTC
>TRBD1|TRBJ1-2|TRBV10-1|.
CASSRTGHYGYTF
TGCGCCAGCAGCAGGACAGGGCACTATGGCTACACCTTC
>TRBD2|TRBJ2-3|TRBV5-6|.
CASSLLAGPPQDTQYF
TGTGCCAGCAGCTTACTAGCGGGCCCACCACAAGATACGCAGTATTTT
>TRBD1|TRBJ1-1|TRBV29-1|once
CSADRDQNTEAFF
TGCAGCGCCGACAGGGACCAGAACACTGAAGCTTTCTTT
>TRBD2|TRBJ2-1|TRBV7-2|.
CASSYGGLAWVEQFF
TGTGCCAGCAGCTACGGTGGACTAGCTTGGGTTGAGCAGTTCTTC
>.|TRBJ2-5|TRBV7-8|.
CASSLVRETQYF
TGTGCCAGCAGCTTAGTTCGGGAGACCCAGTACTTC
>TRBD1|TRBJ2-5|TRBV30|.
CAWSVQTGGGETQYF
TGTGCCTGGAGTGTACAGACAGGGGGAGGAGAGACCCAGTACTTC
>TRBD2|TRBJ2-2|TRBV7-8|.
CASSPRIGGWDTGELFF
TGTGCCAGCAGCCCCCGTATCGGGGGGTGGGACACCGGGGAGCTGTTTTTT
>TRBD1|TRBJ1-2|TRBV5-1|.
CATRQGPVEGYTF
TGCGCCACCCGACAGGGGCCCGTCGAGGGCTACACCTTC
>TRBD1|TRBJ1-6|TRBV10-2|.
CATKDRLDSPLHF
TGCGCCACCAAGGACAGGTTGGATTCGCCCCTCCACTTT